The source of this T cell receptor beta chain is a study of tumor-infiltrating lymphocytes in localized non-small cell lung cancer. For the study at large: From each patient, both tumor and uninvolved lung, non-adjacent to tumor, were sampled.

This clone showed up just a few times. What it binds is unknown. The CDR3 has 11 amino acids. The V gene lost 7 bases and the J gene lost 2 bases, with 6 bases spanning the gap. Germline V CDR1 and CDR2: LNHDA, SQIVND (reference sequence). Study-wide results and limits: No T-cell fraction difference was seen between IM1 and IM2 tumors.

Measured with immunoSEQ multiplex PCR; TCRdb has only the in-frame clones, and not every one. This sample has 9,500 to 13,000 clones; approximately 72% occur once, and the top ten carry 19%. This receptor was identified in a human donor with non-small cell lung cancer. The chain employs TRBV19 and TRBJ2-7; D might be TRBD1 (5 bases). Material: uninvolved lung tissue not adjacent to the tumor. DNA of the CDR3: TGTGCCAGTAAGGGGCCCTACGAGCAGTACTTC. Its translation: CASKGPYEQYF.